What follows are 12 T cell receptor beta chains derived from one specimen sequenced in a study of blood T cell repertoires in COVID-19. TCRdb keeps only in-frame clones here, not all; method: immunoSEQ multiplex PCR. The sample holds some 170,000 clones, approximately 81% seen once. The sample comprised peripheral blood. These receptors originate from a man aged 40-50 years with acute or convalescent COVID-19.

The chain is built from TRBV12-2 and TRBJ1-5. TRBV12-2 is a listed pseudogene. CDR3 length: 15 amino acids. Here the CDR3 reads CASRPIRRGNQPQHF. In nucleotides, the CDR3 is TGTGCAAGTCGCCCCATTAGGAGGGGCAATCAGCCCCAGCATTTT.

This chain joins TRBV15 and TRBJ1-4; weak D call: TRBD1 (5 bases). Trimming took off 3 bases at V and 1 base at J, with 12 bases between the two ends. Germline CDR1 and CDR2: LNHNV and YYDKDF (reference sequence). This CDR3 spans 16 amino acids. The CDR3 reads CATSSDNRITNEKLFF. DNA of the CDR3: TGTGCCACCAGCAGCGATAACAGGATAACTAATGAAAAACTGTTTTTT.

This clone is a singleton in its sample. The V call is TRBV7-2, the J call TRBJ2-1; weak D call: TRBD1 (5 bases). The V end was cut by 3 bases, the J end by 9 bases, with 12 bases between. Germline lookup yields CDR1 SGHTA and CDR2 FQGNSA. The CDR3 has 13 amino acids. This CDR3 reads CASSFGIQGEQFF. The CDR3 DNA reads as TGTGCCAGCAGCTTCGGAATCCAGGGTGAGCAGTTCTTC.

The chain recombines TRBV6-5 with TRBJ1-4, with D perhaps matching TRBD1 (5 bases). The CDR3 covers 15 residues. Germline values: CDR1 MNHEY, CDR2 SVGAGI. The germline V and J ends were trimmed by 9 bases and 7 bases, with 21 bases remaining between them. The CDR3: CASGGGGSFSEKLFF. In DNA, the CDR3 is TGTGCCAGTGGGGGGGGAGGGTCATTTAGTGAAAAACTGTTTTTT.

This clone has just one count. This sequence joins TRBV5-4 and TRBJ2-2, with D possibly matching TRBD1 (5 bases). Trimming took off 1 base at V and 3 bases at J, with 10 bases between the two ends. This CDR3 contains 15 residues. Germline assignment: CDR1 SGHNT and CDR2 YYREEE (reference sequence). CDR3 amino acids: CASSLSGFDTGELFF. CDR3 DNA sequence: TGTGCCAGCAGCTTGTCAGGGTTCGACACCGGGGAGCTGTTTTTT.

V is TRBV6-2 or TRBV6-3 and J is TRBJ2-7; TRBD1 matches at 9 bases. Germline trimming cut 6 bases from V and 5 bases from J; bases unmatched to any gene: 14. The germline V gene encodes CDR1 MNHEY and CDR2 SVGEGT. This CDR3 is built from 16 residues. The CDR3 sequence is CASRPHRQGVHHEQYF. Written as DNA, the CDR3 is TGTGCCAGCAGGCCTCACCGACAGGGGGTGCACCACGAGCAGTACTTC.

J is TRBJ2-1 and V is TRBV5-1, with 11 bases identical to TRBD2. V lost 3 bases and J lost 6; bases outside the gene matches: 14. Per germline, CDR1 SGHRS and CDR2 YFSETQ. The CDR3 runs 18 residues. The CDR3 DNA reads as TGCGCCAGCAGCTCGTCGGCTACCGGGACTAGCGGATTCAATGAGCAGTTCTTC. This gives the protein CASSSSATGTSGFNEQFF.

The V call is TRBV28, the J call TRBJ1-5; 9 bases agree with TRBD1. Trimming cost V 3 bases and J 6 bases; bases outside gene matches: 6. Per the germline V gene, CDR1 is MDHEN and CDR2 is SYDVKM. The CDR3 covers 15 residues. CDR3 nucleotides: TGTGCCAGCAGTTTCAGGGACAGGGATGTTCAGCCCCAGCATTTT. Its protein product is CASSFRDRDVQPQHF.

The genes are TRBV29-1 and TRBJ2-7; 8 bases agree with TRBD2. There are 14 residues in the CDR3. With V trimmed by 7 bases and J by 2 bases, 10 bases remained unmatched. Germline assignment: CDR1 SQVTM and CDR2 ANQGSEA. The CDR3 nucleotides are TGCAGCGCCGCAGGGACTAGAAGTACCTACGAGCAGTACTTC. Translation gives CSAAGTRSTYEQYF.

V gene TRBV2 combines with J gene TRBJ2-7, with 12 positions matching TRBD2. This CDR3 is built from 14 residues. CDR1 and CDR2 from the germline V gene are SNHLY and FYNNEI. J lost 7 bases, V lost 3 bases, and 4 bases had no gene match. The CDR3 region is CASSEVLAGGEQYF. The CDR3 nucleotides read TGTGCCAGCAGTGAGGTTCTAGCGGGGGGGGAGCAGTACTTC.

This clone appeared once. This chain uses TRBV28 with TRBJ2-4; TRBD2 matches at 7 bases. The J segment lost 0 bases and the V segment lost 4 bases, leaving 3 bases of the junction unmatched. Germline V lookup: CDR1 MDHEN, CDR2 SYDVKM. CDR3 length: 15 amino acids. This CDR3 is CASSSPGGAKNIQYF. Written as DNA, the CDR3 is TGTGCCAGCAGTTCCCCGGGGGGAGCCAAAAACATTCAGTACTTC.

The rearrangement links TRBV9 to TRBJ2-1, with D possibly being TRBD1 (5 bases). The germline V and J ends were trimmed by 0 bases and 8 bases, with 12 bases remaining between them. There are 14 residues in the CDR3. CDR1 and CDR2 from the germline V gene are SGDLS and YYNGEE. The CDR3 DNA sequence: TGTGCCAGCAGCGTAGGACCTCAGGGCGATGAGCAGTTCTTC. Translation: CASSVGPQGDEQFF.